These 14 T cell receptor beta chains were all obtained from the same sample, sequenced in a study of technical replicates of blood from several donors. Repertoires were generated with immunoSEQ multiplex PCR, while TCRdb's copy carries only in-frame clones and drops some. The table shows approximately 82,000 clones, with approximately 91% occurring only once. The sample was T cells isolated from PBMCs. Every receptor here comes from a human donor in good health. Some clones in this sample may be carry-over from other donors' samples.

J is TRBJ2-1 and V is TRBV10-3; 7 nucleotides align to TRBD2. After removal of 0 bases from V and 6 bases from J, the junction contained 5 bases not matched to a gene. The CDR3 is 15 residues long. The germline gives CDR1 ENHRY, CDR2 SYGVKD. The DNA for the CDR3 is TGTGCCATCAGTGAGTCTGTCGAGCGGGGCAATGAGCAGTTCTTC. This codes for CAISESVERGNEQFF.

The CDR3: CASSSIGSTDTQYF. The CDR3 bases are TGTGCCAGCAGCTCTATCGGGAGTACAGATACGCAGTATTTT. The chain recombines TRBV5-5 with TRBJ2-3; TRBD2 might be the D (6 bases). Trimming left V 3 bases short and J 3 bases short, with 11 bases between. The CDR3 spans 14 residues. Germline V CDR1 and CDR2: SGHKS, YYEKEE (reference sequence). Variable domain in full (rest from reference TRBV5-5 and TRBJ2-3): DAGVTQSPTHLIKTRGQQVTLRCSPISGHKSVSWYQQVLGQGPQFIFQYYEKEERGRGNFPDRFSARQFPNYSSELNVNALLLGDSALYLCASSSIGSTDTQYFGPGTRLTVL.

This sequence joins TRBV29-1 and TRBJ1-1, with D uncertain. Germline CDR1 SQVTM, CDR2 ANQGSEA. The CDR3 is 12 amino acids. V was shortened by 4 bases and J by 3 bases, with 9 bases between the two germline ends. The DNA for the CDR3 is TGCAGCGTTGCTGGCCAATACACTGAAGCTTTCTTT. Translating gives CSVAGQYTEAFF. Supplemented by reference TRBV29-1 and TRBJ1-1, the full variable domain reads SAVISQKPSRDICQRGTSLTIQCQVDSQVTMMFWYRQQPGQSLTLIATANQGSEATYESGFVIDKFPISRPNLTFSTLTVSNMSPEDSSIYLCSVAGQYTEAFFGQGTRLTVV.

This chain joins TRBV5-1 and TRBJ2-5; 7 positions agree with TRBD1. J was trimmed by 1 base and V by 3 bases; bases with no gene match: 3. The CDR3 covers 14 residues. CDR1 and CDR2 from the germline V gene are SGHRS and YFSETQ. Written as DNA, the CDR3 is TGCGCCAGCAGCTCGACAGGGACCCAAGAGACCCAGTACTTC. Amino acid sequence: CASSSTGTQETQYF.

The chain employs TRBV27 and TRBJ1-1, with 9 bases matching TRBD1. Germline CDR1 reads MNHEY; CDR2 reads SMNVEV (reference sequence). The CDR3 is 13 amino acids. The ends lost 10 bases at V and 5 bases at J; junction bases unmatched: 8. The CDR3 spells CAMGDREITEAFF. The CDR3 DNA is TGTGCCATGGGGGACAGGGAGATTACTGAAGCTTTCTTT.

The chain links TRBV27 to TRBJ2-2, with D unresolved. The CDR3 is 14 residues long. Trimming removed 4 bases at V and 7 bases at J, with 13 bases between. The germline V gene has CDR1 MNHEY and CDR2 SMNVEV (reference sequence). The CDR3 protein is CASSSLSVIGELFF. CDR3 sequence (DNA): TGTGCCAGCAGTTCCCTCAGCGTCATCGGGGAGCTGTTTTTT.

The V and J genes are TRBV9 and TRBJ2-3; TRBD2 matches 7 bases. This CDR3 is 14 amino acids long. CDR1 and CDR2 (germline): SGDLS, YYNGEE. V dropped 4 bases and J dropped 6; count of bases not matched to a gene: 8. The CDR3 sequence is CASSLSGVGDTQYF. CDR3 DNA sequence: TGTGCCAGCAGCCTCAGCGGGGTTGGGGATACGCAGTATTTT. Using reference TRBV9 and TRBJ2-3 for the parts outside the CDR3, the full variable domain is DSGVTQTPKHLITATGQRVTLRCSPRSGDLSVYWYQQSLDQGLQFLIQYYNGEERAKGNILERFSAQQFPDLHSELNLSSLELGDSALYFCASSLSGVGDTQYFGPGTRLTVL.

This chain connects TRBV30 to TRBJ2-7, with 9 bases aligning to TRBD2. The CDR3 covers 17 residues. The germline CDR1 and CDR2 sequences are GTSNPN and SVGIG (reference sequence). Germline trimming cut 4 bases from V and 4 bases from J; bases unmatched to any gene: 17. The CDR3: CAWTPSLSGSHFYEQYF. The CDR3 nucleotides are TGTGCCTGGACCCCCAGCCTTAGCGGGAGTCATTTTTACGAGCAGTACTTC.

The chain couples TRBV13 to TRBJ2-5, with 7 positions matching TRBD2. V dropped 0 bases and J dropped 3; count of bases not matched to a gene: 1. This CDR3 has 14 amino acids. The V gene's germline CDR1 is PRHDT and CDR2 FYEKMQ (reference sequence). DNA of the CDR3: TGTGCCAGCAGCTTAGGGCTAGCGGAAGAGACCCAGTACTTC. Translated, it gives CASSLGLAEETQYF. Supplemented by reference TRBV13 and TRBJ2-5, the full variable domain reads AAGVIQSPRHLIKEKRETATLKCYPIPRHDTVYWYQQGPGQDPQFLISFYEKMQSDKGSIPDRFSAQQFSDYHSELNMSSLELGDSALYFCASSLGLAEETQYFGPGTRLLVL.

V usage is TRBV19 and J usage is TRBJ1-4; D gene uncertain. The ends were cut back, 0 bases at V and 3 bases at J, with 17 bases in the middle. The length of the CDR3 is 18 residues. Per germline, CDR1 LNHDA and CDR2 SQIVND (reference sequence). The CDR3 is CASSIDSAGNTANEKLFF. In DNA, the CDR3 is TGTGCCAGTAGTATAGACTCGGCAGGAAATACGGCTAATGAAAAACTGTTTTTT.

The chain joins TRBV5-6 to TRBJ2-7, with D hard to call. Looked up from germline, CDR1 is SGHDT and CDR2 is YYEEEE. The CDR3 sequence is 14 residues long. V was pared by 2 bases and J by 2 bases, with 11 bases between. Here the CDR3 DNA reads TGTGCCAGCAGCTTTTTGACAAATACCTACGAGCAGTACTTC. Translation gives CASSFLTNTYEQYF.

This rearrangement joins TRBV18 to TRBJ1-1; D is unclear. Germline loops: CDR1 KGHSH, CDR2 LQKENI. The CDR3 spans 17 residues. V lost 4 bases, J lost 0 bases, and 18 bases lay in between. The CDR3 nucleotides read TGTGCCAGCTCACAGATCCCTGCAGTTCCCATGAACACTGAAGCTTTCTTT. It translates to CASSQIPAVPMNTEAFF.

This clone was detected only once. The chain combines TRBV5-8 with TRBJ1-2; 8 bases align to TRBD1. The ends lost 10 bases at V and 0 bases at J; junction bases unmatched: 8. The CDR3 is 14 amino acids. CDR1 is SGHTS and CDR2 is YDEGEE in the germline V gene. CDR3 residues: CAGGQGAANYGYTF. The CDR3 bases are TGTGCCGGAGGACAGGGCGCGGCTAACTATGGCTACACCTTC.

The table lists this clone with a few counts. CDR3 coding DNA: TGTGCCAGTAGTCTAATGGAGACCGTGTTCCATGAGCAGTTCTTC. It yields the protein CASSLMETVFHEQFF. This sequence joins TRBV19 and TRBJ2-1; D gene ambiguous. From germline, CDR1 is LNHDA and CDR2 SQIVND (reference sequence). Trimming left V 5 bases short and J 8 bases short, with 19 bases between. The CDR3 runs to 15 residues.